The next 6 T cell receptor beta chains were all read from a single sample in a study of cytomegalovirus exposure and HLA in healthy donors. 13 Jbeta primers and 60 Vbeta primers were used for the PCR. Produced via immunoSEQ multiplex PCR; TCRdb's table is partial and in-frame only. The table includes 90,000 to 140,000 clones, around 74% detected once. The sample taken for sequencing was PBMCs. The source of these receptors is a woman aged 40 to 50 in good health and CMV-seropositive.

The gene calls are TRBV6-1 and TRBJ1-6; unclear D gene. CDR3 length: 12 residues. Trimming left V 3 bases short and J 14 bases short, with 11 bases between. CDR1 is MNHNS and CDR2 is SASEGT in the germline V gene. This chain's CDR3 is CASSEWGATLHF. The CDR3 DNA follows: TGTGCCAGCAGTGAGTGGGGAGCGACCCTCCACTTT.

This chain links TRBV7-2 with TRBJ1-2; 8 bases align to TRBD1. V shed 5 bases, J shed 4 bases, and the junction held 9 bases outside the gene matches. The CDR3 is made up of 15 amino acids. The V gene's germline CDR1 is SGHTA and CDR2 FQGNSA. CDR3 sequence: CASSPDRGTFYGYTF. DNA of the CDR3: TGTGCCAGCAGCCCCGACAGGGGAACTTTCTATGGCTACACCTTC. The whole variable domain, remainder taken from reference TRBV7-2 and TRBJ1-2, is GAGVSQSPSNKVTEKGKDVELRCDPISGHTALYWYRQSLGQGLEFLIYFQGNSAPDKSGLPSDRFSAERTGGSVSTLTIQRTQQEDSAVYLCASSPDRGTFYGYTFGSGTRLTVV.

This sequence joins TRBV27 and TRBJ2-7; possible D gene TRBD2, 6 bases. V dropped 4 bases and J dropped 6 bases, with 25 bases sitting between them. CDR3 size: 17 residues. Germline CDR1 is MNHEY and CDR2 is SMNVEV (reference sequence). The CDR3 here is CASSYSPGLLLRGEQYF. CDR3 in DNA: TGTGCCAGCAGTTATTCACCGGGACTTCTGTTACGGGGCGAGCAGTACTTC.

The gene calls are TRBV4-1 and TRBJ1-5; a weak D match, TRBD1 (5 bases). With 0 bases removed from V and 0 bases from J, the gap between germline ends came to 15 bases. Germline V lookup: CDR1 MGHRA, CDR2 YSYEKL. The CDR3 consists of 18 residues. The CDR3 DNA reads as TGCGCCAGCAGCCAAGAAGGGGCCCCCCTTTATAGCAATCAGCCCCAGCATTTT. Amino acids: CASSQEGAPLYSNQPQHF.

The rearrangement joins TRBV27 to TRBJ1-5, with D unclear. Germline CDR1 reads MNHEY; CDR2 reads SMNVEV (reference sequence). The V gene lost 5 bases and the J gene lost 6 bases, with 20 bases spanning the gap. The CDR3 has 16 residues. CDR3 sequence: CASSPTGPRGGQPQHF. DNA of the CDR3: TGTGCCAGCAGTCCAACCGGGCCGCGAGGAGGTCAGCCCCAGCATTTT.

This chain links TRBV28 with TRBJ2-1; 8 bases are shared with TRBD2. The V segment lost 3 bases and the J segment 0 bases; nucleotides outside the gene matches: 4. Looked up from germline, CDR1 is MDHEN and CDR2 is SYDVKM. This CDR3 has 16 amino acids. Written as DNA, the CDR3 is TGTGCCAGCAGTTTTGGGGGGACTAGCTCCTACAATGAGCAGTTCTTC. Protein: CASSFGGTSSYNEQFF.